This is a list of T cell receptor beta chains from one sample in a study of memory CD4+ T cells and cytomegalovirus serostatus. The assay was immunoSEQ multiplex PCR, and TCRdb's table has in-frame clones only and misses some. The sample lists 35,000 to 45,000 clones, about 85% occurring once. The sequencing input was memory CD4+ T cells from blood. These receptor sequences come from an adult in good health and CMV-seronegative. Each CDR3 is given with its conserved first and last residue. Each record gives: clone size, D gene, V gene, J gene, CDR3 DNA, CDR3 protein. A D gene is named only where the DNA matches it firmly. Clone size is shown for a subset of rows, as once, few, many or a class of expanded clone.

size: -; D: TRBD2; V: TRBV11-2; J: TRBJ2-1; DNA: TGTGCCAGCAGCTTAGAAGCGGGGGCCTACAATGAGCAGTTCTTC; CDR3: CASSLEAGAYNEQFF
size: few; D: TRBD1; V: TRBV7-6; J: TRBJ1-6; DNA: TGTGCCAGCAGCTCAGCGCCCCCGGGACAGACAGGATCACCCCTCCACTTT; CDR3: CASSSAPPGQTGSPLHF
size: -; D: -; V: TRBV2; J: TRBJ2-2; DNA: TGTGCCAGCAGTGAATGGGGGGCGAACACCGGGGAGCTGTTTTTT; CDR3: CASSEWGANTGELFF
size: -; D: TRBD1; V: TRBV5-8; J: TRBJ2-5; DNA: TGTGCCAGCAGCCACCACAGGGGCGGCGAGACCCAGTACTTC; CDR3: CASSHHRGGETQYF
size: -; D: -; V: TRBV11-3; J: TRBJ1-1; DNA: TGTGCCAGCAGCCTACACATGAACACTGAAGCTTTCTTT; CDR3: CASSLHMNTEAFF
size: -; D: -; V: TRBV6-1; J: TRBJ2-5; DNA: TGTGCCAGCAGTGTGCAGGCGTGGGAGACCCAGTACTTC; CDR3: CASSVQAWETQYF
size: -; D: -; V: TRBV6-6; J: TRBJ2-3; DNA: TGTGCCAGCAGCCGAACTTCACTCACAGATACGCAGTATTTT; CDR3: CASSRTSLTDTQYF
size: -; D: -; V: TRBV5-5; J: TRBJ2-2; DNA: TGTGCCAGCAGCACCCCTACAGATTTGAACACCGGGGAGCTGTTTTTT; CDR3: CASSTPTDLNTGELFF
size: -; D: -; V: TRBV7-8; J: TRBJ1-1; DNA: TGTGCCAGCAGCTTAACGGGCCTTGAAGCTTTCTTT; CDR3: CASSLTGLEAFF
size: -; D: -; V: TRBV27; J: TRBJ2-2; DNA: TGTGCCAGCAGCCTCGGCAGTGGAGCCGGGGAGCTGTTTTTT; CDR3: CASSLGSGAGELFF
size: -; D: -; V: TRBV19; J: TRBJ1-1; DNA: TGTGCCAGTAGTATATTAGGGGGGGCTACTGAAGCTTTCTTT; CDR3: CASSILGGATEAFF
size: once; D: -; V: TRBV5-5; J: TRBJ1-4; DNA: TGTGCCAGCAGCTTGGCCACGGGGGCAGCTGAAAAACTGTTTTTT; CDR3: CASSLATGAAEKLFF
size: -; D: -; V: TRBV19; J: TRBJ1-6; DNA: TGTGCCAGTACCGTCTTGAGCTCCTATAATTCACCCCTCCACTTT; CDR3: CASTVLSSYNSPLHF
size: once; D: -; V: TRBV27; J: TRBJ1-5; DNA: TGTGCCAGCAGTCCCCGGACAGTTGATCAGCCCCAGCATTTT; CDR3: CASSPRTVDQPQHF
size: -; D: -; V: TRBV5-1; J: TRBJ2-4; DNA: TGCGCCAGCAGCTTGACCGCGGGGGCCCAGATTCAGTACTTC; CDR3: CASSLTAGAQIQYF
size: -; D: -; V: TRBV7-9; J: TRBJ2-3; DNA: TGTGCCAGCAGCTTAGCCCGACAGGTTAGGGCAGATACGCAGTATTTT; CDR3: CASSLARQVRADTQYF
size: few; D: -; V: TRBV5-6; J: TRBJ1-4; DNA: TGTGCCAGCAGCCGACGAGTGACGGAAGCAACTAATGAAAAACTGTTTTTT; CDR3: CASSRRVTEATNEKLFF
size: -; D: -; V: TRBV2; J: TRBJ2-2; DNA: TGTGCCAGCAAAGAGAACACCGGGGAGCTGTTTTTT; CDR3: CASKENTGELFF
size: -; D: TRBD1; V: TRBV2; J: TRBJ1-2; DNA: TGTGCCAGCAGTGAGGACAGGGGGCATGGCTACACCTTC; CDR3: CASSEDRGHGYTF
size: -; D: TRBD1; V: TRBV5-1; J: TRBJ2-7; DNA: TGCGCCAGCACGAGGGGGACAGGGACGAACGAGCAGTACTTC; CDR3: CASTRGTGTNEQYF
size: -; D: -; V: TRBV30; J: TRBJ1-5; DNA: TGTGCCTGGAGTCTGACTCACGATCAGCCCCAGCATTTT; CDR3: CAWSLTHDQPQHF
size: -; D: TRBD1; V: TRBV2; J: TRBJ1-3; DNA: TGTGCCAGCAGCAAAAGACAGGGGCTGACTATCTTGACTGGAAACACCATATATTTT; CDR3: CASSKRQGLTILTGNTIYF
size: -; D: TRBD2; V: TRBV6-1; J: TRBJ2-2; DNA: TGTGCCAGCAGTGATGGACTAGCGGGGGATCTCACCGGGGAGCTGTTTTTT; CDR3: CASSDGLAGDLTGELFF
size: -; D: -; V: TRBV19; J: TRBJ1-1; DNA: TGTGCCAGTCTGGAGGGTTCTTGGAACACTGAAGCTTTCTTT; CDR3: CASLEGSWNTEAFF
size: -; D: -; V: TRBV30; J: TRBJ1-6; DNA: TGTGCCTGGAGTGTTTCAGGGCATAATTCACCCCTCCACTTT; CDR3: CAWSVSGHNSPLHF
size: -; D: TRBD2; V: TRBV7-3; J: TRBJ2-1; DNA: TGTGCCAGCAGCTACGGGACTAGCGGGGGCAATGAGCAGTTCTTC; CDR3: CASSYGTSGGNEQFF
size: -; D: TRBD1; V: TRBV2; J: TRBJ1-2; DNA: TGTGCCAGCAGTGATGAGGGGGCGCGTGGCTACACCTTC; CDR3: CASSDEGARGYTF
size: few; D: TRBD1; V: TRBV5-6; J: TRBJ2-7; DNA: TGTGCCAGCAGCTTCGGACAGGGTCGCTACGAGCAGTACTTC; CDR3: CASSFGQGRYEQYF
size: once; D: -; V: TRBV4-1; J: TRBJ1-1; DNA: TGCGCCAGCAGCCAAGACCCGGATCAAGGGAAGGGTGGAACTGAAGCTTTCTTT; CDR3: CASSQDPDQGKGGTEAFF